The sequence of this TCR beta chain was determined in a study of vaccination effects on CD4 cells after COVID-19. The ViraFEST assay expanded antigen-specific CD4+ T cells with viral peptide pools before sequencing. A 10-day culture period preceded the isolation of CD4+ T cells. Trimming stripped 0 bases from V and 4 bases from J, with 5 bases between. Germline values: CDR1 SGHRS, CDR2 YFSETQ. The CDR3 extends over 13 amino acids. Remarks on this clone: The target antigen is unknown.

The repertoire was sequenced with immunoSEQ multiplex PCR; TCRdb's copy has only in-frame clones and lacks some. Of 50,000 to 65,000 clones listed, roughly 79% were seen once; the top ten hold about 2.7%. V and J are TRBV5-1 and TRBJ1-3; D remains unclear. Sample: CD4+ T cells from PBMCs cultured with HCoV-229E spike peptides, taken before COVID-19 vaccination. This receptor was taken from a human donor who received a COVID-19 vaccine. The CDR3 DNA sequence: TGCGCCAGCAGCTTGGTGGTGGGAAACACCATATATTTT. This translates into CASSLVVGNTIYF.